This is a list of T cell receptor beta chains from one sample in a study of cytomegalovirus exposure and HLA in healthy donors. Here immunoSEQ multiplex PCR was the method, and the copy in TCRdb shows in-frame clones only, minus some. The sample gives 150,000 to 200,000 clones, around 78% of which show up once; approximately 2% is in the top ten. The sample was PBMCs. Receptor source: a man between 25 and 39 years old in good health and CMV-seronegative. Both conserved end residues are part of each CDR3. D genes are given only for firm matches. Expanded clones get a size class; other rows say once, few or many, or leave the size out.

D	V	size	J	DNA	CDR3
.	TRBV28	.	TRBJ2-3	TGTGCCAGCAGCTCCCGGCACGTTGGAGCCGCGGGAGATACGCAGTATTTT	CASSSRHVGAAGDTQYF
.	TRBV6-5	.	TRBJ1-1	TGTGCCAGCAGTTACTCCGGAGGCAAGCAAGCTTTCTTT	CASSYSGGKQAFF
.	TRBV2	.	TRBJ1-6	TGTGCCAGCAAATCGGGGTATAATTCGCCCCTCCACTTT	CASKSGYNSPLHF
.	TRBV6-1	.	TRBJ1-1	TGTGCCAGCAGTGAAAGAGGGATCGCTGAAGCTTTCTTT	CASSERGIAEAFF
TRBD2	TRBV30	.	TRBJ2-7	TGTGCCTGGAGTGATAGGACTAGCGAATCCTACGAGCAGTACTTC	CAWSDRTSESYEQYF
.	TRBV13	.	TRBJ1-2	TGTGCCAGCAGCTCCCCCACCCGACTTGGTAACTATGGCTACACCTTC	CASSSPTRLGNYGYTF
TRBD2	TRBV5-1	.	TRBJ2-3	TGCGCCAGCAGCGGGGGGGGGACTAGCGAAACAGATACGCAGTATTTT	CASSGGGTSETDTQYF
.	TRBV6-5	.	TRBJ1-1	TGTGCCAGCAGTTGGGGGGAACAGAACACTGAAGCTTTCTTT	CASSWGEQNTEAFF
TRBD2	TRBV10-2	.	TRBJ2-1	TGCGCCAGCAGTGACCCCCCAGGTCGGACTAGCAATGAGCAGTTCTTC	CASSDPPGRTSNEQFF
.	TRBV2	.	TRBJ1-2	TGTGCCAGCAGTGGACAGAACTATGGCTACACCTTC	CASSGQNYGYTF
.	TRBV11-2	.	TRBJ2-7	TGTGCCAGCAGCTCACAGGGTTACGAGCAGTACTTC	CASSSQGYEQYF
.	TRBV10-1	.	TRBJ2-2	TGCGCCAGCAGTGCCGAGCTGAACACCGGGGAGCTGTTTTTT	CASSAELNTGELFF
.	TRBV5-1	.	TRBJ2-7	TGCGCCAGCAGCCTGGGGACATCCGAGCAGTACTTC	CASSLGTSEQYF
TRBD1	TRBV6-1	few	TRBJ2-7	TGTGCCAGCAGTGAAGTGGGACAGGTCTACGAGCAGTACTTC	CASSEVGQVYEQYF
.	TRBV18	once	TRBJ1-2	TGTGCCAGCTCTCCTCTGGACAGTTCAACCTCAACCTATGGCTACACCTTC	CASSPLDSSTSTYGYTF
TRBD2	TRBV6-1	.	TRBJ2-7	TGTGCCAGCAGTCCGGGACTAAACTACGAGCAGTACTTC	CASSPGLNYEQYF
TRBD2	TRBV7-6	.	TRBJ2-1	TGTGCCAGCAGCCGACCCCGGACTAGCGGGAGTTCCCACAATGAGCAGTTCTTC	CASSRPRTSGSSHNEQFF
TRBD2	TRBV4-1	.	TRBJ2-1	TGCGCCAGCAGCCAAGTACCTAATGGACTAGCGGGAGTGGATGAGCAGTTCTTC	CASSQVPNGLAGVDEQFF
TRBD1	TRBV27	.	TRBJ1-5	TGTGCCAGCAGTAGCGGACAGGGGTCGCAGCCCCAGCATTTT	CASSSGQGSQPQHF
TRBD1	TRBV4-2	.	TRBJ1-2	TGTGCCAGCAGCCAAGATTACAGGGGGCGAATTGGCTACACCTTC	CASSQDYRGRIGYTF
.	TRBV7-3	.	TRBJ2-1	TGTGCCAGCAGCTTATCAGGAATTAATGAGCAGTTCTTC	CASSLSGINEQFF
.	TRBV2	.	TRBJ1-1	TGTGCCAGCGCGTGGAGTGAAGCTTTCTTT	CASAWSEAFF
.	TRBV6-4	once	TRBJ2-1	TGTGCCAGCGAGGAACTAGCTGCAAATGAGCAGTTCTTC	CASEELAANEQFF
.	TRBV6-1	.	TRBJ2-7	TGTGCCAGCAGTGAACGTCGGGAGTCCAACGAGCAGTACTTC	CASSERRESNEQYF
TRBD1	TRBV7-9	.	TRBJ1-1	TGTGCCAGCAGCCGCCGGGACAGGGGGACTGAAGCTTTCTTT	CASSRRDRGTEAFF
.	TRBV9	.	TRBJ2-1	TGTGCCAGCAGCGTAGGGGGCAGCCACAATGAGCAGTTCTTC	CASSVGGSHNEQFF
TRBD2	TRBV25-1	few	TRBJ2-2	TGTGCCAGCAGTGGGCGGGAGTGGGCCGGGGAGCTGTTTTTT	CASSGREWAGELFF
.	TRBV2	.	TRBJ1-2	TGTGCCAGCAGTCCGAGGACAGATTTGAGCTATGGCTACACCTTC	CASSPRTDLSYGYTF
.	TRBV5-8	few	TRBJ1-3	TGTGCCAGCTACCTGGGGGCCGGAAACACCATATATTTT	CASYLGAGNTIYF
.	TRBV7-2	.	TRBJ1-2	TGTGCCAGCAGCTTAAGACAGTATGGCTACACCTTC	CASSLRQYGYTF
TRBD2	TRBV19	few	TRBJ2-1	TGTGCCAGTAGTATAGAGCTCGGGACTAGCGGGAGGTATGAGCAGTTCTTC	CASSIELGTSGRYEQFF
TRBD2	TRBV5-4	few	TRBJ2-7	TGTGCCAGCAGCTTCGGGACTAGCGGGTACGTACCCCCCGAGCAGTACTTC	CASSFGTSGYVPPEQYF
.	TRBV7-2	.	TRBJ2-5	TGTGCCAGCAGCTTAGCGTTCGCGGGATTCCTATACGGGACCCAGTACTTC	CASSLAFAGFLYGTQYF
.	TRBV5-4	.	TRBJ2-7	TGTGCCAGCAGCTTGAGGAGCTACGAGCAGTACTTC	CASSLRSYEQYF
TRBD2	TRBV7-9	few	TRBJ2-2	TGTGCCAGCAGCCGTTCTTCTAGCGGGACAACCGGGGAGCTGTTTTTT	CASSRSSSGTTGELFF
.	TRBV7-9	many	TRBJ2-2	TGTGCCAGCAGCTTAGATCTGAGCGGAGTTGGAGTAGGGACCGGGGAGCTGTTTTTT	CASSLDLSGVGVGTGELFF
TRBD1	TRBV9	.	TRBJ1-3	TGTGCCAGCAGCGCCCGACAGGGGACGAGGGGAAACACCATATATTTT	CASSARQGTRGNTIYF
TRBD1	TRBV28	.	TRBJ1-6	TGTGCCAGCAGTGAGCGACAGGGGATCTCTTCACCCCTCCACTTT	CASSERQGISSPLHF
TRBD1	TRBV28	.	TRBJ1-5	TGTGCCAGCAGTGCCGACAGGGTTGGCAATCAGCCCCAGCATTTT	CASSADRVGNQPQHF
.	TRBV19	.	TRBJ2-5	TGTGCCAGTAGTGAAAACCTCCTTAGGGGTGAGACCCAGTACTTC	CASSENLLRGETQYF
TRBD2	TRBV19	.	TRBJ2-5	TGTGCCAGTAGTATTATGGGGCTAGCGGGAGAAATTGAGGACCAGTACTTC	CASSIMGLAGEIEDQYF
.	TRBV5-1	few	TRBJ2-7	TGCGCCAGCAGCTTGGCCGGGGGACCATACGAGCAGTACTTC	CASSLAGGPYEQYF
.	TRBV5-4	.	TRBJ2-3	TGTGCCAGCAGCTTAGAACTGACAGATACGCAGTATTTT	CASSLELTDTQYF
TRBD1	TRBV6-5	.	TRBJ1-6	TGTGCCAGCAGCGGGACAGCCGATTCACCCCTCCACTTT	CASSGTADSPLHF
TRBD1	TRBV9	few	TRBJ1-6	TGTGCCAGCAGCGTAGAGGACAGGGTCAATTCACCCCTCCACTTT	CASSVEDRVNSPLHF
TRBD2	TRBV28	.	TRBJ2-3	TGTGCCAGCAGCCAAAATATGGGGGGGGATACGCAGTATTTT	CASSQNMGGDTQYF